The clone carrying this T cell receptor beta chain was seen many times. The data stem from a study of neurological immune-mediated disorders. Time point of the sample: technical triplicate 2. Each CDR3 protein is one row after TCRdb ran MiXCR on the 5' RACE reads. This sample carries about 59,000 distinct CDR3 sequences, less than 25% of them seen once, and the ten largest clones take about 4.5%. The CDR3 extends over 13 amino acids. V was pared by 6 bases and J by 6 bases, with 15 bases between. The specimen sequenced was PBMCs. The sequence was collected from a man between 60 and 75 years old with HTLV-1-associated myelopathy (HAM/TSP). The chain has TRBV12-3 or TRBV12-4 and TRBJ2-7, with D possibly matching TRBD1 (6 bases). CDR3 DNA: TGTGCCAGCAGCTTGGACAGTTTTGGCGAGCAGTACTTC. As protein: CASSLDSFGEQYF.